The subject of this entry is one TCR beta chain. The sample is drawn from a study of T cell changes during pregnancy in multiple sclerosis. V was shortened by 4 bases and J by 0 bases, with 8 bases between the two germline ends. Germline V gene sequence: CDR1 SGHRS, CDR2 YFSETQ. The CDR3 runs 13 residues. The assay was immunoSEQ multiplex PCR, and TCRdb's table has in-frame clones only and misses some. The sample yields some 50,000 clones, 80% to 95% seen once. This sequence joins TRBV5-1 and TRBJ2-7, with D possibly being TRBD1 (5 bases). Source: peripheral blood, taken after pregnancy. The receptor's source is a female donor with multiple sclerosis, enrolled in a pregnancy study. CDR3 in amino acids: CASSRGLSYEQYF. CDR3 bases: TGCGCCAGCAGCAGGGGCCTCTCCTACGAGCAGTACTTC.